The entry below describes one T cell receptor beta chain. Its antigen is unknown. Base quality data are lacking; no much larger clone is found one base away. The donors were healthy, HIV-negative adults with no recently reported acute infections or vaccinations. Only Caucasian adults living in Nashville, Tennessee, USA were represented among the donors. CD4+ T cells were enriched by magnetic negative selection, after which naive cells were positively selected on CD45RA and the negative fraction was taken as the memory subset. After blood collection by leukapheresis, PBMCs were isolated using Ficoll-Histopaque density gradient centrifugation and then cryopreserved in the vapor phase of liquid nitrogen. Purity and quantity of every magnetically sorted T cell population were checked by analytical flow cytometry. From each sorted fraction, genomic DNA was isolated and quantified by UV absorbance on a Nanodrop 2000c.

These data originate in a study of shared clonotypes between healthy human individuals (TCRdb year 2020). For the wider study: Three men and a couple of women, aged 18 to 49 years, made up the cohort. Per donor, three plates each were used for CD4 naive and CD4 memory, two for CD8 naive, and one for CD8 memory. The study deeply sequenced blood TCR repertoires of five healthy adults to estimate repertoire size and the extent of clonotype sharing between individuals. To increase sequencing depth and limit assay-specific biases, different laboratories used diverse techniques to prepare libraries and sequence TCR repertoires. Per donor, leukapheresis produced somewhere between about 0.8 and 9.5 billion PBMCs. The investigation overall reported the following: Based on pairwise subsampling, the degree of clonotype sharing among donors was expected to be affected by sequencing depth. Sampling was restricted to blood, and TCR repertoires in tissues likely differ from the TCR repertoires found in blood. Estimated clonotype richness was generally larger for naive than for memory subsets. Because the study included a small number of donors, the genetic and exposure-history diversity represented was limited. Clonotypes shared by all four sorted-subset donors showed higher generation probabilities than non-shared clonotypes. Sharing across a few donors was observed for around 4.8% of naive CD4, 3.5% of naive CD8, 2% to 2.5% of memory CD4, and around 0.42% of memory CD8 clonotypes. Rarefaction of sorted-subset datasets indicated incomplete sequencing despite the large sequencing depth.

The V and J ends are trimmed by 6 bases and 7 bases, leaving 19 bases between them. The CDR3 covers 15 residues, taking in both the cysteine and the phenylalanine. The only DNA kept is the CDR3, 45 bases in frame from the first base. For CDR1 and CDR2, the germline V gene lists SGHTS and YDEGEE. Using the deep immunoSEQ assay, TCR CDR3 regions were amplified from genomic DNA by multiplex PCR. Extracted genomic DNA from each cell subset was distributed evenly across all wells of several immunoSEQ 96-well plates, and each plate was treated as a replicate. For sorted subsets, around 200 ng genomic DNA, equal to 30,000 or so T cell genomes, was loaded into each replicate PCR. Purified libraries were measured with a Qubit 3.0 fluorometer, size-checked on a Bioanalyzer 2100, and measured again with the KAPA Library Quantification kit. A separate single-read 150-cycle Illumina NextSeq 550 flow cell was used to sequence each immunoSEQ 96-well plate. As for the original processing: The immunoSEQ output contained only junctional sequences without quality scores, so filtering could not match that applied to full-length reads. To assign V/J genes and CDR3, sequences were annotated using PyIR, a Python wrapper for IgBLAST v1.9, with IMGT germline references. Any read was removed if the V/J assignment was weak (E-value above 1e-6), the CDR3 was missing, or the read contained stop codons, out-of-frame junctions, or ambiguous translated residues. V3J clonotypes were defined as sequences sharing an identical inferred V gene, J gene, and CDR3 amino acid sequence. Percentage overlap between repertoires was computed as shared unique clonotypes divided by the size of the smaller repertoire. RTK rarefaction, the Chao1 estimator, and Recon v2.1 estimates of unobserved clonotypes were used to assess repertoire richness. Generation probabilities were computed with OLGA for all TCRbeta clonotypes obtained by the gDNA method from several donors. TCRdb stores this immuneACCESS table with in-frame sequences only. Part of the clones is absent; in the studies checked, under half of the shortfall reflects unresolved V genes, and no reason is known for the rest. V, J and clone size reflect that table, while D and trimming were determined from the DNA. In this sample the table shows nearly 1 million clones, approximately 80% of which occur a single time. Of the sample, approximately 1.5% is held by the ten largest clones.

The chain uses TRBV5-8 and TRBJ2-2; the D assignment is uncertain and may be TRBD1 or TRBD2, with 5 bases supporting each. This receptor was obtained from a man between 18 and 29 years old in good health. The sample taken for sequencing was memory CD4+ T cells sorted from blood. The cell subset or site label, read with the paper, signifies: CD45RA-negative fraction. The DNA reads TGTGCCAGCACCCCGGGGCGGAGAGGGATCGGGGAGCTGTTTTTT. This gives the protein CASTPGRRGIGELFF.